This passage covers 3 T cell receptor beta chains from one sample sequenced in a study of T cells in localized non-small cell lung cancer. Only in-frame clones appear in the TCRdb table, and some are missing; sequencing was by immunoSEQ multiplex PCR. The profile shows around 83,000 clones, around three quarters of them singletons. The sample consisted of PBMCs, taken before any cancer treatment. Receptors originate from a man aged 35 to 69 with stage II squamous cell lung carcinoma.

This clone was observed a few times. V and J are TRBV7-8 and TRBJ1-1; D uncertain. Trimming took off 1 base at V and 1 base at J, with 10 bases between the two ends. From germline, CDR1 is SGHVS and CDR2 FQNEAQ. The CDR3 is 15 amino acids. The CDR3 loop reads CASSLGGRQNTEAFF. In DNA form, the CDR3 reads TGTGCCAGCAGCTTAGGGGGTCGGCAGAACACTGAAGCTTTCTTT. The complete variable domain, with remaining parts taken from reference TRBV7-8 and TRBJ1-1, reads GAGVSQSPRYKVAKRGQDVALRCDPISGHVSLFWYQQALGQGPEFLTYFQNEAQLDKSGLPSDRFFAERPEGSVSTLKIQRTQQEDSAVYLCASSLGGRQNTEAFFGQGTRLTVV.

V gene TRBV6-6 combines with J gene TRBJ2-7; 11 bases are a match to TRBD1. Germline CDR1 reads MNHNY; CDR2 reads SVGAGI (reference sequence). The CDR3 spans 15 residues. The junction had 3 bases not matched to a gene; V was cut back by 4 bases and J by 1 base. The CDR3 DNA reads TGTGCCAGCAGTTGGGGGACAGGGGGGTCCTACGAGCAGTACTTC. This codes for CASSWGTGGSYEQYF.

This clone was picked up one time. The chain uses TRBV7-3 and TRBJ2-1, with a weak D call TRBD2 (5 bases). V was clipped by 0 bases and J by 0 bases, with 9 bases between them. The CDR3 totals 16 residues. Germline CDR1 SGHTA, CDR2 FQGTGA. The CDR3 region is CASSLTAGGSYNEQFF. The CDR3 DNA sequence: TGTGCCAGCAGCTTAACCGCAGGAGGCTCCTACAATGAGCAGTTCTTC.